One and the same sample provided the 30 T cell receptor beta chains below, sequenced in a study of shared clonotypes between healthy human individuals (dated by TCRdb to the early 2020s). CD8 naive samples consisted of CD45RO-negative cells that were positively selected for CCR7, yielding a CD45RA+CCR7+ population without TemRA cells. The library was produced with the immunoSEQ multiplex PCR assay. TCRdb obtained this table from immuneACCESS and retained in-frame rearrangements with V and J assigned. These tables miss some clones; where compared with another copy, unresolved V genes account for less than half of the shortfall, and the remainder is unexplained. The sample data list some 2.1 million clones, and roughly 95% of these were observed just once. 1.5% to 2% of the sample belongs to the ten largest clones. The sequencing input was naive CD8+ T cells from PBMCs. In light of the paper, this sample's cell subset or site label describes: CD45RA+CCR7+. The receptors were gathered from a man aged 18 to 30 in good health. Some clones in this sample may be carry-over from other donors' samples.

This CDR3 is CASSVGTATRYEQYF. CDR3 nucleotides: TGTGCCAGCAGCGTAGGGACAGCGACCCGCTACGAGCAGTACTTC. The rearrangement joins TRBV9 to TRBJ2-7; a possible D gene is TRBD1 (6 bases). The germline CDR1 and CDR2 sequences are SGDLS and YYNGEE. The V and J ends lost 0 bases and 3 bases respectively, with 13 bases between them. The CDR3 is 15 residues long.

This clone was found once. The rearrangement joins TRBV9 to TRBJ2-1; possible D gene TRBD2, 6 bases. The CDR3 spans 15 residues. V was clipped by 3 bases and J by 6 bases, with 16 bases between them. The germline gives CDR1 SGDLS, CDR2 YYNGEE. DNA for the CDR3: TGTGCCAGCAGCGACCGGGACTGGTTCTCCAATGAGCAGTTCTTC. Protein: CASSDRDWFSNEQFF.

The rearrangement joins TRBV28 to TRBJ2-5; 8 bases match TRBD1. CDR3 length equals 13 residues. The germline V gene has CDR1 MDHEN and CDR2 SYDVKM. Losses at the gene ends were 8 bases for V and 5 bases for J; bases not matched to a gene: 7. CDR3 nucleotides: TGTGCCAGCGGCGCCAGGGGGCGGGAGACCCAGTACTTC. Translating gives CASGARGRETQYF. The whole variable domain, filled in from reference TRBV28 and TRBJ2-5, reads DVKVTQSSRYLVKRTGEKVFLECVQDMDHENMFWYRQDPGLGLRLIYFSYDVKMKEKGDIPEGYSVSREKKERFSLILESASTNQTSMYLCASGARGRETQYFGPGTRLLVL.

This rearrangement joins TRBV5-4 to TRBJ2-2, with D perhaps TRBD1 (6 bases). V lost 1 base, J lost 0 bases, and 7 bases lay in between. The length of the CDR3 is 15 residues. Germline V gene data show CDR1 as SGHNT and CDR2 as YYREEE (reference sequence). CDR3 sequence (DNA): TGTGCCAGCAGCTTGACAGGGACGAACACCGGGGAGCTGTTTTTT. Residues: CASSLTGTNTGELFF.

This clone was seen only once. The chain recombines TRBV6-1 with TRBJ2-4; tentatively, D is TRBD2 (6 bases). CDR1 MNHNS and CDR2 SASEGT come from the germline V gene. V shed 6 bases and J shed 0 bases, with 9 bases lying between them. There are 14 residues in the CDR3. The CDR3 coding sequence is TGTGCCAGCAGGGAGGGATTAGCCAAAAACATTCAGTACTTC. Residues: CASREGLAKNIQYF.

The CDR3 DNA follows: TGTGCCAGCAGCGCATCCCGGGACAACCTCTACGAGCAGTACTTC. This codes for CASSASRDNLYEQYF. The rearrangement uses TRBV9 and TRBJ2-7; possibly TRBD1 for D (6 bases). Germline assignment: CDR1 SGDLS and CDR2 YYNGEE. Deletions cut 3 bases from V and 3 bases from J, with 16 bases between. The CDR3 covers 15 residues.

This clone was picked up one time. The chain employs TRBV15 and TRBJ2-2; D gene ambiguous. The germline V gene encodes CDR1 LNHNV and CDR2 YYDKDF (reference sequence). V was shortened by 8 bases and J by 0 bases, with 10 bases between the two germline ends. The CDR3 length is 14 residues. The CDR3 protein is CATAPESNTGELFF. CDR3 nucleotides: TGTGCCACCGCCCCCGAATCGAACACCGGGGAGCTGTTTTTT.

The chain employs TRBV5-4 and TRBJ2-1; D is unresolved. CDR1 SGHNT and CDR2 YYREEE come from the germline V gene (reference sequence). The CDR3 runs 14 residues. Trimming left V 0 bases short and J 3 bases short, with 7 bases between. CDR3 region: CASSLARSYNEQFF. The CDR3 nucleotides read TGTGCCAGCAGCTTGGCCAGGAGCTACAATGAGCAGTTCTTC. The full variable domain, in which reference TRBV5-4 and TRBJ2-1 provide the parts outside the CDR3, is ETGVTQSPTHLIKTRGQQVTLRCSSQSGHNTVSWYQQALGQGPQFIFQYYREEENGRGNFPPRFSGLQFPNYSSELNVNALELDDSALYLCASSLARSYNEQFFGPGTRLTVL.

A single count supports this clone. The V gene is TRBV19, the J gene TRBJ2-3, with TRBD2 identical over 9 bases. CDR1 and CDR2 (germline): LNHDA, SQIVND (reference sequence). The J segment lost 5 bases and the V segment lost 3 bases, leaving 6 bases of the junction unmatched. The CDR3 runs 15 residues. The CDR3, as DNA: TGTGCCAGTAGTATTTTAGCGGGAGAGGTAGATACGCAGTATTTT. It is translated as CASSILAGEVDTQYF.

The CDR3 reads CASSVHSNQPQHF. CDR3 sequence (DNA): TGTGCCAGCAGTGTCCATAGCAATCAGCCCCAGCATTTT. The J gene is TRBJ1-5, the V gene TRBV28; D gene unclear. The germline V gene has CDR1 MDHEN and CDR2 SYDVKM. The V gene lost 5 bases and the J gene lost 0 bases, with 5 bases spanning the gap. The CDR3 is 13 residues long.

This clone was observed a few times. The rearrangement uses TRBV25-1 and TRBJ1-1; no definite D call. With 5 bases removed from V and 4 bases from J, the gap between germline ends came to 5 bases. The V gene's germline CDR1 is MGHDK and CDR2 SYGVNS. The length of the CDR3 is 11 residues. The CDR3 loop is CASSPATEAFF. As DNA, the CDR3 is TGTGCCAGCAGTCCCGCCACTGAAGCTTTCTTT.

The chain recombines TRBV27 with TRBJ2-1; no clear D. The V gene's germline CDR1 is MNHEY and CDR2 SMNVEV (reference sequence). With 8 bases removed from V and 4 bases from J, the gap between germline ends came to 15 bases. The CDR3 has 14 amino acids. The chain's CDR3 is CASADMTAYNEQFF. The CDR3 nucleotides are TGTGCCAGCGCCGACATGACGGCTTACAATGAGCAGTTCTTC.

This chain connects TRBV7-8 to TRBJ2-1; D gene uncertain. Germline values: CDR1 SGHVS, CDR2 FQNEAQ. This CDR3 comprises 15 residues. V was trimmed by 5 bases and J by 8 bases, leaving 19 bases between them. The CDR3 spells CASSLGRSAFDEQFF. The CDR3, as DNA: TGTGCCAGCAGCCTAGGCCGGAGCGCATTTGATGAGCAGTTCTTC.

The CDR3 loop is CASSESTTNTGELFF. In DNA, the CDR3 is TGCGCCAGCAGTGAGTCGACCACTAACACCGGGGAGCTGTTTTTT. The rearrangement links TRBV10-1 to TRBJ2-2; D call uncertain. V was trimmed by 0 bases and J by 2 bases, leaving 7 bases between them. Germline V gene data show CDR1 as WNHNN and CDR2 as SYGVQD (reference sequence). The CDR3 has 15 amino acids.

With regard to this clone: Other DNA sequences in this specimen translate into the identical CDR3. This sequence joins TRBV28 and TRBJ1-2; TRBD1 matches 7 bases. The germline V gene encodes CDR1 MDHEN and CDR2 SYDVKM. With 7 bases clipped from V and 3 bases from J, the junction kept 5 bases outside the gene matches. This CDR3 region has 13 residues. The CDR3 spells CASISDRDYGYTF. CDR3 nucleotide sequence: TGTGCCAGCATTAGCGACAGGGACTATGGCTACACCTTC.

The J gene is TRBJ1-1, the V gene TRBV27; 7 nucleotides line up with TRBD1. Trimming took 5 bases from V and 5 from J; bases not matched to a gene: 17. CDR1 and CDR2 (germline): MNHEY, SMNVEV (reference sequence). This CDR3 region has 17 residues. Here the CDR3 reads CASSPGTDKFRFTEAFF. DNA for the CDR3: TGTGCCAGCAGTCCTGGGACAGACAAGTTCCGATTTACTGAAGCTTTCTTT.

The rearrangement joins TRBV5-4 to TRBJ1-4; D unclear. Germline CDR1 is SGHNT and CDR2 is YYREEE (reference sequence). Trimming stripped 4 bases from V and 6 bases from J, with 13 bases between. The CDR3 has 14 residues. The chain's CDR3 is CASSPDLGYEKLFF. CDR3 nucleotide sequence: TGTGCCAGCAGCCCAGACCTCGGGTATGAAAAACTGTTTTTT.

Remarks on this clone: The same CDR3 is also encoded by other DNA sequences in this sample. This sequence joins TRBV6-5 and TRBJ2-3, with D unresolved. V was clipped by 5 bases and J by 0 bases, with 3 bases between them. Germline CDR1 is MNHEY and CDR2 is SVGAGI. This CDR3 has 12 amino acids. The CDR3 spells CASSPSTDTQYF. The CDR3 DNA is TGTGCCAGCAGTCCTAGCACAGATACGCAGTATTTT.

V usage is TRBV28 and J usage is TRBJ1-3; D is ambiguous. Germline V lookup: CDR1 MDHEN, CDR2 SYDVKM. V lost 4 bases and J lost 2, with 12 bases in between. There are 15 residues in the CDR3. The CDR3 protein is CASSSHRTAGNTIYF. The CDR3 bases are TGTGCCAGCAGTTCCCACCGGACGGCTGGAAACACCATATATTTT.

This chain links TRBV27 with TRBJ2-7, with 8 bases fitting TRBD1. The CDR3 length is 16 residues. The germline V gene encodes CDR1 MNHEY and CDR2 SMNVEV (reference sequence). V gave up 6 bases and J gave up 0 bases; unmatched junction bases: 10. CDR3 nucleotide sequence: TGTGCCAGCAGCTTAACCAGACAGGGGTCCTCCTACGAGCAGTACTTC. Its protein is CASSLTRQGSSYEQYF.

A single count supports this clone. This rearrangement joins TRBV11-2 to TRBJ2-7, with TRBD1 matching over 8 bases. This CDR3 has 17 amino acids. J gave up 2 bases and V 5 bases, and 14 bases lay outside the gene matches. Germline-derived CDR1 and CDR2 are SGHAT and FQNNGV. CDR3 nucleotides: TGTGCCAGCAGCCTTGCCTGGACAGGGTCCCTCACCTACGAGCAGTACTTC. As protein: CASSLAWTGSLTYEQYF. The full variable domain, with the rest looked up from reference TRBV11-2 and TRBJ2-7, is EAGVAQSPRYKIIEKRQSVAFWCNPISGHATLYWYQQILGQGPKLLIQFQNNGVVDDSQLPKDRFSAERLKGVDSTLKIQPAKLEDSAVYLCASSLAWTGSLTYEQYFGPGTRLTVT.

CDR3 nucleotide sequence: TGTGCCAGCAGCTTACAGCTAGCGGGAGCTACAGATACGCAGTATTTT. Translation: CASSLQLAGATDTQYF. The chain has TRBV7-9 and TRBJ2-3, with 10 bases identical to TRBD2. J lost 3 bases, V lost 2 bases, and 5 bases had no gene match. The CDR3 covers 16 residues. The germline gives CDR1 SEHNR, CDR2 FQNEAQ (reference sequence).

Only one count was recorded for this clone. The chain couples TRBV30 to TRBJ2-5; D not resolved. The CDR3 runs to 13 residues. The germline V gene encodes CDR1 GTSNPN and CDR2 SVGIG (reference sequence). V lost 1 base to trimming and J lost 4 bases, with 10 bases between them. CDR3 in amino acids: CAWSGVGRETQYF. CDR3 in DNA: TGTGCCTGGAGTGGGGTGGGCAGAGAGACCCAGTACTTC.

This sequence joins TRBV7-9 and TRBJ1-4; 11 nucleotides align to TRBD1. After removal of 5 bases from V and 0 bases from J, the junction contained 2 bases not matched to a gene. Germline V gene sequence: CDR1 SEHNR, CDR2 FQNEAQ (reference sequence). The CDR3 totals 16 residues. The CDR3, as DNA: TGTGCCAGCAGCGGGACAGGGGGTGCAACTAATGAAAAACTGTTTTTT. This codes for CASSGTGGATNEKLFF.

This sequence joins TRBV10-3 and TRBJ2-1; 8 nucleotides line up with TRBD2. The J segment lost 5 bases and the V segment lost 8 bases, leaving 11 bases of the junction unmatched. Germline V lookup: CDR1 ENHRY, CDR2 SYGVKD. The CDR3 consists of 15 residues. DNA for the CDR3: TGTGCCATCCTATCTCCCGGCGGGAGGAACAATGAGCAGTTCTTC. The encoded protein is CAILSPGGRNNEQFF.

The chain uses TRBV5-6 and TRBJ1-2; the D gene is possibly TRBD1 (6 bases). V was trimmed by 2 bases and J by 4 bases, leaving 9 bases between them. From germline, CDR1 is SGHDT and CDR2 YYEEEE. The CDR3 extends over 13 amino acids. CDR3 amino acids: CASSFQGTYGYTF. The DNA for the CDR3 is TGTGCCAGCAGCTTTCAGGGGACCTATGGCTACACCTTC.

V and J are TRBV27 and TRBJ2-5; a possible D gene is TRBD2 (5 bases). This CDR3 has 11 amino acids. Germline V gene lookup returns CDR1 MNHEY and CDR2 SMNVEV (reference sequence). Trimming left V 5 bases short and J 10 bases short, with 11 bases between. In nucleotides, the CDR3 is TGTGCCAGCAGTCCCGCCGGGGACCAGTACTTC. Encoded protein: CASSPAGDQYF.

V and J are TRBV27 and TRBJ1-1, with D possibly being TRBD1 (6 bases). This CDR3 comprises 15 residues. Deletions cut 7 bases from V and 1 base from J, with 16 bases between. Per the germline V gene, CDR1 is MNHEY and CDR2 is SMNVEV (reference sequence). This CDR3 reads CASMRGIGGNTEAFF. The CDR3 nucleotides are TGTGCCAGCATGCGGGGAATAGGGGGGAACACTGAAGCTTTCTTT.

The chain links TRBV5-1 to TRBJ2-1; possible D gene TRBD1, 6 bases. V was trimmed by 0 bases and J by 5 bases, leaving 12 bases between them. The germline V gene has CDR1 SGHRS and CDR2 YFSETQ. The CDR3 length is 15 residues. CDR3 sequence (DNA): TGCGCCAGCAGCTTGGCACAGGGTGGGGACAATGAGCAGTTCTTC. Translated, it gives CASSLAQGGDNEQFF.

About this clone itself: This CDR3 is also generated by other DNA sequences in the sample. This chain uses TRBV9 with TRBJ1-5; D gene uncertain. Trimming took 0 bases from V and 4 from J, leaving 5 bases between them. Germline V gives CDR1 SGDLS, CDR2 YYNGEE. This CDR3 region has 13 residues. CDR3 sequence (DNA): TGTGCCAGCAGCGTAGACGGGAATCAGCCCCAGCATTTT. Its translation: CASSVDGNQPQHF. Full variable domain (remainder filled in from reference TRBV9 and TRBJ1-5): DSGVTQTPKHLITATGQRVTLRCSPRSGDLSVYWYQQSLDQGLQFLIQYYNGEERAKGNILERFSAQQFPDLHSELNLSSLELGDSALYFCASSVDGNQPQHFGDGTRLSIL.